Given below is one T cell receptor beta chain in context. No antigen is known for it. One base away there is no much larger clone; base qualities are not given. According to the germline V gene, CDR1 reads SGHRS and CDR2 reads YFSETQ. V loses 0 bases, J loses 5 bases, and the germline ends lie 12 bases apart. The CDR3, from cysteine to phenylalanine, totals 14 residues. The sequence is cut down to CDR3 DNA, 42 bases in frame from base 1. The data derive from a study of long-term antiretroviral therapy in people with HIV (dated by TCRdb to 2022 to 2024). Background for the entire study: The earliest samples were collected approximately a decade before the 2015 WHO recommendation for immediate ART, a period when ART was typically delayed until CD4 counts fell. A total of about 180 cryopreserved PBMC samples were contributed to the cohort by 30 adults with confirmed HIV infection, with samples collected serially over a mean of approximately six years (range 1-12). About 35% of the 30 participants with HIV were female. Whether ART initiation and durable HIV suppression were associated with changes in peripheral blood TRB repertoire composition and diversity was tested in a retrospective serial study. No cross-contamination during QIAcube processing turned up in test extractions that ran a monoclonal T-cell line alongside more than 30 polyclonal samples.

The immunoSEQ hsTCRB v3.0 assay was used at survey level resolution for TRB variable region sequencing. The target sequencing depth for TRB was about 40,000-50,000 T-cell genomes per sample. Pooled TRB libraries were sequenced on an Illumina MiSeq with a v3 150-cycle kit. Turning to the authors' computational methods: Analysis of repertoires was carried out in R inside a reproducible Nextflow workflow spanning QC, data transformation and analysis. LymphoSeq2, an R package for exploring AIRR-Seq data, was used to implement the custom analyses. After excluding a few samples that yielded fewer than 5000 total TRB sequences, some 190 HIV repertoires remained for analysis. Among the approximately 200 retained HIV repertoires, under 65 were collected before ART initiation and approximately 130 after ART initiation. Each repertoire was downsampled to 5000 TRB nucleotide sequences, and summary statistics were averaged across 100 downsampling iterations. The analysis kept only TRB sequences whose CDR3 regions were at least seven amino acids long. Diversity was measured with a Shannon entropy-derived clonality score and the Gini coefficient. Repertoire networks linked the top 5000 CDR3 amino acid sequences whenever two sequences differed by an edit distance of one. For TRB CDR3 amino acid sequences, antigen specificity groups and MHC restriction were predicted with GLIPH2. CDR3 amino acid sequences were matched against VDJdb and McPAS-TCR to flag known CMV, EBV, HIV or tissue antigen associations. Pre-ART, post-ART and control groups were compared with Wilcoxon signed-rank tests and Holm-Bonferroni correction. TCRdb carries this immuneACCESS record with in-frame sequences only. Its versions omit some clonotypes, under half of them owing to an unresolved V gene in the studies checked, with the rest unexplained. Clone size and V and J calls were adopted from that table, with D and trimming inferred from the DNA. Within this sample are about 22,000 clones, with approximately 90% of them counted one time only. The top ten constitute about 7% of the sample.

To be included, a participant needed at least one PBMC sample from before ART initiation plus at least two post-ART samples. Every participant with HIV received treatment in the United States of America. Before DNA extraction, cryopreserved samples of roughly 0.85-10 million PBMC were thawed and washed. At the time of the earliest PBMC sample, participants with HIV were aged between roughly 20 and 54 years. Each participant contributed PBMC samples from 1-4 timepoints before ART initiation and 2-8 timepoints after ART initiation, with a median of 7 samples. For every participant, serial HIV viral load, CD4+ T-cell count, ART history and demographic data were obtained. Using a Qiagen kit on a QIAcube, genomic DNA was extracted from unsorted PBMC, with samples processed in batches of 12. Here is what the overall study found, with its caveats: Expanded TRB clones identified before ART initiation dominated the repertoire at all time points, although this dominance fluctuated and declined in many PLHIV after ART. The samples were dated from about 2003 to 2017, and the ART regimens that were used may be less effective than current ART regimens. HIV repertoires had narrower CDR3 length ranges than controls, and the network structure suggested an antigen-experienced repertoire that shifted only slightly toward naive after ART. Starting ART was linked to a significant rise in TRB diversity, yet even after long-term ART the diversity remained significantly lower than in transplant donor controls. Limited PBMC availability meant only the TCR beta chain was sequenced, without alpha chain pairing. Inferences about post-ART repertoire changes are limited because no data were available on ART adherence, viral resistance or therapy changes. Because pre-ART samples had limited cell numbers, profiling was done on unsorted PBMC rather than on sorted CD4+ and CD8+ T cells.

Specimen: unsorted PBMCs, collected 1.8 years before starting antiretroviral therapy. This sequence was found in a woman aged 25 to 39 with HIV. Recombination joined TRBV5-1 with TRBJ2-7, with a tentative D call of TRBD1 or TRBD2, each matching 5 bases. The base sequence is TGCGCCAGCAGCTTGGTCTCACGGGACGACGAGCAGTACTTC. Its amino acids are CASSLVSRDDEQYF.